This entry is about one TCR beta chain. What it binds is not known. This may be a read error: a much more frequent sequence differs by one nucleotide. This CDR3 has 13 residues. The germline V and J ends were trimmed by 5 bases and 3 bases, with 8 bases remaining between them. Germline-derived CDR1 and CDR2 are SGHNT and YYREEE (reference sequence). This sample was taken from a study of shared clonotypes between healthy human individuals. Study-level background: The donor group consisted of two women and three men, aged 18 to 49.

Broader study findings: Shared across a few donors were 4% to 6% of the naive CD4 clonotypes. Among donors, sharing of clonotypes was expected to be affected by sequencing depth.

In the study's own analysis: ImmunoSEQ supplied junction-only sequences lacking quality scores, so filtering was different. Some clones are missing from TCRdb's copy, which holds only in-frame ones; the method was immunoSEQ multiplex PCR. That table supplies the V and J calls and clone size; D and trimming were determined from the DNA. Seen here are about 680,000 clones, around 78% observed once, and the top ten hold around 2%. This chain joins TRBV5-4 and TRBJ2-2; TRBD1 is a possible D gene (6 bases). The source is a young woman in good health. The specimen was memory CD4+ T cells sorted from blood. Subset reported: CD45RA-negative fraction. CDR3 sequence: CASSSGDTGELFF. The DNA of the CDR3 is TGTGCCAGCAGTTCAGGGGACACCGGGGAGCTGTTTTTT.